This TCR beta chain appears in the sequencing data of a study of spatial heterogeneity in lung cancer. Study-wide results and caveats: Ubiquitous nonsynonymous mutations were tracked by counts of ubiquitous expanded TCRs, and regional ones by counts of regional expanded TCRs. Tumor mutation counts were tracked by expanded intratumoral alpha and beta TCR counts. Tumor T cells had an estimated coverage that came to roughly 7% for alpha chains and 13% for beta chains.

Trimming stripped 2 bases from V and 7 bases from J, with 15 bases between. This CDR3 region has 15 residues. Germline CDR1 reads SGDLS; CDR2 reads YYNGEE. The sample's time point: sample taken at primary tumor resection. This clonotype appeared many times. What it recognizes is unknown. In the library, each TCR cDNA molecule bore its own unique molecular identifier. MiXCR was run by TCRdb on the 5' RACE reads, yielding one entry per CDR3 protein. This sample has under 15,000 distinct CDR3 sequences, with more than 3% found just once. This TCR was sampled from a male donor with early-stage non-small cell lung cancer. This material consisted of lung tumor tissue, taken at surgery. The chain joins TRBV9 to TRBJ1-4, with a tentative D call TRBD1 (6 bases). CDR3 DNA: TGTGCCAGCAGCGTCACGGGGGGCCGGGGTGAAAAACTGTTTTTT. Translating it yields CASSVTGGRGEKLFF.